These 28 T cell receptor beta chains were sequenced from one sample in a study of T-cell reconstitution after alpha-beta-depleted transplantation in children. TCRbeta library preparation incorporated unique molecular identifiers. Using its own MiXCR run on the PCR reads, TCRdb lists one record per CDR3 protein. The top ten hold about 5.4% of the sample, which has some 200,000 distinct CDR3 sequences, about 8.8% seen once. The sample in question was PBMCs from the stem cell graft donor, obtained from the stem cell graft. All receptors derive from a human donor who donated a stem cell graft to a child with SCID.

The chain couples TRBV12-3 or TRBV12-4 to TRBJ2-1, with 10 nucleotides matching TRBD1. The CDR3 consists of 15 residues. V was pared by 3 bases and J by 5 bases, with 4 bases of the junction left unmatched. This chain's CDR3 is CASSFRGQGNNEQFF. In DNA form, the CDR3 reads TGTGCCAGCAGTTTTCGGGGACAGGGGAACAATGAGCAGTTCTTC.

This clonotype was recorded many times. This chain links TRBV6-1 with TRBJ1-4; no reliable D call. The CDR3 is made up of 13 amino acids. V lost 8 bases and J 5 bases, leaving 12 bases between the germline ends. From germline, CDR1 is MNHNS and CDR2 SASEGT. CDR3: CASGPSPNEKLFF. The CDR3 nucleotides are TGTGCCAGCGGGCCGTCCCCAAATGAAAAACTGTTTTTT.

This clonotype was seen repeatedly, ten times or more. The chain carries TRBV7-2 and TRBJ2-1; TRBD1 might be the D (5 bases). Per germline, CDR1 SGHTA and CDR2 FQGNSA. V was pared by 0 bases and J by 8 bases, with 17 bases between. This CDR3 spans 16 amino acids. CDR3 bases: TGTGCCAGCAGCTTAGCTTCCAGGGCCACTTGGGATGAGCAGTTCTTC. Protein: CASSLASRATWDEQFF.

Many counts were recorded for this clonotype. This rearrangement joins TRBV28 to TRBJ2-5; D is ambiguous. Germline lookup yields CDR1 MDHEN and CDR2 SYDVKM. The length of the CDR3 is 13 residues. V gave up 2 bases and J gave up 4 bases, with 8 bases separating them. DNA for the CDR3: TGTGCCAGCAGTTTAGGGGTCCTAGAGACCCAGTACTTC. Protein: CASSLGVLETQYF.

The chain combines TRBV5-1 with TRBJ2-7; 7 bases align to TRBD1. In germline, CDR1 is SGHRS, CDR2 YFSETQ. This CDR3 is built from 18 residues. Trimming at V came to 4 bases and at J to 2 bases, leaving 18 bases not matched to a gene. CDR3 in amino acids: CASSLGTAARARTYEQYF. DNA of the CDR3: TGCGCCAGCAGCCTAGGGACAGCAGCCCGAGCGAGAACCTACGAGCAGTACTTC.

V usage is TRBV7-2 and J usage is TRBJ1-5; TRBD1 agrees at 9 bases. V was pared by 5 bases and J by 9 bases, with 8 bases of the junction left unmatched. Germline V lookup: CDR1 SGHTA, CDR2 FQGNSA. The CDR3 is 14 amino acids. The CDR3 region is CASSPGTGYPPQHF. CDR3 DNA: TGTGCCAGCAGCCCCGGGACAGGGTATCCGCCCCAGCATTTT.

This clonotype was picked up many times. V is TRBV7-6 and J is TRBJ1-2, with a weak D call TRBD1 (6 bases). There are 16 residues in the CDR3. Germline CDR1 is SGHVS and CDR2 is FNYEAQ. The germline V and J ends were trimmed by 5 bases and 0 bases, with 16 bases remaining between them. The CDR3 coding sequence is TGTGCCAGCAGCCCGCAGGGGTGGGTTACTAACTATGGCTACACCTTC. The encoded protein is CASSPQGWVTNYGYTF.

This clonotype was observed at least ten times. The chain employs TRBV29-1 and TRBJ2-1, with TRBD1 identical over 7 bases. There are 11 residues in the CDR3. CDR1 and CDR2 (germline): SQVTM, ANQGSEA. V shed 7 bases, J shed 3 bases, and the junction held 0 bases outside the gene matches. DNA for the CDR3: TGCAGCGGGGACAGCTACAATGAGCAGTTCTTC. Its translation is CSGDSYNEQFF.

This clonotype appeared many times. The rearrangement links TRBV5-1 to TRBJ2-1; D gene unclear. V was cut by 0 bases and J by 9 bases, with 13 bases left in between. CDR1 and CDR2 from the germline V gene are SGHRS and YFSETQ. The length of the CDR3 is 14 residues. The CDR3 region is CASSLVGEVGEQFF. In nucleotides, the CDR3 is TGCGCCAGCAGCTTGGTCGGCGAGGTTGGTGAGCAGTTCTTC.

This clonotype occurred many times. The chain recombines TRBV27 with TRBJ1-1; TRBD1 is a possible D gene (6 bases). Between the trimmed V and J ends, which lost 4 bases and 1 base, there was a span of 10 bases. Germline assignment: CDR1 MNHEY and CDR2 SMNVEV (reference sequence). This CDR3 is 14 amino acids long. The DNA for the CDR3 is TGTGCCAGCAGTTACGGGGGCACGAACACTGAAGCTTTCTTT. Translating gives CASSYGGTNTEAFF.

Many counts were recorded for this clonotype. This chain links TRBV6-2 or TRBV6-3 with TRBJ1-5, with a possible D match to TRBD1 (5 bases). Trimming pared 7 bases from V and 5 bases from J, leaving 15 bases between. The CDR3 contains 14 residues. Germline CDR1 is MNHEY and CDR2 is SVGEGT. CDR3 protein: CASKARGGDQPQHF. Here the CDR3 DNA reads TGTGCCAGCAAAGCGAGGGGAGGGGATCAGCCCCAGCATTTT.

The chain joins TRBV5-1 to TRBJ2-3, with 7 nucleotides matching TRBD1. The CDR3 length is 14 residues. Germline CDR1 reads SGHRS; CDR2 reads YFSETQ. With 0 bases clipped from V and 4 bases from J, the junction kept 2 bases outside the gene matches. DNA of the CDR3: TGCGCCAGCAGCTTGGAACAGGGGTCAGATACGCAGTATTTT. It is translated as CASSLEQGSDTQYF.

This clonotype was recorded many times. V gene TRBV20-1 combines with J gene TRBJ2-1; 9 nucleotides agree with TRBD2. The V gene's germline CDR1 is DFQATT and CDR2 SNEGSKA (reference sequence). V shed 1 base and J 6 bases; nucleotides not matched to a gene: 10. The CDR3 covers 16 residues. In nucleotides, the CDR3 is TGCAGTGCTAGAGTGCCCGGCGGGGGGGCCCTCAATGAGCAGTTCTTC. Encoded protein: CSARVPGGGALNEQFF.

This clonotype was seen at least ten times. V gene TRBV20-1 combines with J gene TRBJ1-1; D gene ambiguous. This CDR3 spans 14 amino acids. The germline gives CDR1 DFQATT, CDR2 SNEGSKA (reference sequence). Trimming shortened V by 0 bases and J by 5 bases, and 13 bases separated the two germline ends. CDR3 bases: TGCAGTGCTAGAGATATTGCGGGCAGGACTGAAGCTTTCTTT. It yields the protein CSARDIAGRTEAFF.

This clonotype was counted ten times or more. This rearrangement joins TRBV7-9 to TRBJ2-1; D perhaps matches TRBD2 (6 bases). Deletions cut 5 bases from V and 6 bases from J, with 17 bases between. CDR3 size: 15 residues. Germline V gene lookup returns CDR1 SEHNR and CDR2 FQNEAQ (reference sequence). CDR3: CASSGISGLANEQFF. The CDR3 DNA is TGTGCCAGCAGCGGGATTAGCGGATTGGCCAATGAGCAGTTCTTC.

This clonotype was found many times. The V and J genes are TRBV20-1 and TRBJ2-3, with 12 nucleotides matching TRBD2. V lost 6 bases to trimming and J lost 0 bases; unmatched junction nucleotides: 7. The CDR3 is 16 amino acids. Germline V gives CDR1 DFQATT, CDR2 SNEGSKA (reference sequence). The CDR3 reads CSASSGGASSTDTQYF. CDR3 sequence (DNA): TGCAGTGCCTCTAGCGGGGGGGCCTCTAGCACAGATACGCAGTATTTT.

This clonotype has ten or more counts. This chain links TRBV7-2 with TRBJ2-7; weak D call: TRBD2 (6 bases). CDR1 and CDR2 (germline): SGHTA, FQGNSA. Trimming stripped 2 bases from V and 5 bases from J, with 10 bases between. This CDR3 has 13 amino acids. CDR3 sequence: CASSLRDFHEQYF. CDR3 bases: TGTGCCAGCAGCTTACGGGACTTTCACGAGCAGTACTTC.

The sample holds many counts of this clonotype. The genes are TRBV20-1 and TRBJ2-3, with D possibly TRBD1 on 5 matching bases. This CDR3 has 14 residues. The V gene's germline CDR1 is DFQATT and CDR2 SNEGSKA (reference sequence). The germline V and J ends were trimmed by 3 bases and 2 bases, with 12 bases remaining between them. The CDR3 here is CSASPVDTTDTQYF. The CDR3 region has the DNA TGCAGTGCTAGTCCCGTGGACACCACAGATACGCAGTATTTT.

To note about this clonotype: The CDR3 does not close with the conserved phenylalanine or tryptophan, likely indicating a read error. The chain carries TRBV29-1 and TRBJ2-1; 10 bases map to TRBD2. From germline, CDR1 is SQVTM and CDR2 ANQGSEA. V shed 6 bases, J shed 8 bases, and the junction held 10 bases outside the gene matches. This CDR3 spans 14 amino acids. This chain's CDR3 is CSVVVQRGGYEQFS. In DNA form, the CDR3 reads TGCAGCGTCGTCGTCCAGCGGGGGGGCTATGAGCAGTTCTCC.

This clonotype was counted at least ten times. This rearrangement joins TRBV7-9 to TRBJ2-7; D gene uncertain. The germline gives CDR1 SEHNR, CDR2 FQNEAQ (reference sequence). The CDR3 covers 12 residues. The V end lost 5 bases, the J end lost 4 bases, and 9 bases lay between the germline ends. The CDR3 loop is CASSQMGYEQYF. The CDR3 bases are TGTGCCAGCAGCCAAATGGGGTACGAGCAGTACTTC. Looking up the rest from reference TRBV7-9 and TRBJ2-7 gives the full variable domain: DTGVSQNPRHKITKRGQNVTFRCDPISEHNRLYWYRQTLGQGPEFLTYFQNEAQLEKSRLLSDRFSAERPKGSFSTLEIQRTEQGDSAMYLCASSQMGYEQYFGPGTRLTVT.

This clonotype appeared many times. J is TRBJ1-2 and V is TRBV6-1, with a tentative D call TRBD1 (6 bases). The CDR3 sequence is 15 residues long. V was clipped by 6 bases and J by 5 bases, with 19 bases between them. CDR1 and CDR2 (germline): MNHNS, SASEGT. CDR3 bases: TGTGCCAGCAGGAGGGACACCACCCGAGGGTATGGCTACACCTTC. Its translation: CASRRDTTRGYGYTF.

This clonotype was counted only a few times. One end of the junction is discordant with germline, which a read error may explain. The chain couples TRBV20-1 to TRBJ1-1; D perhaps matches TRBD1 (6 bases). Germline V CDR1 and CDR2: DFQATT, SNEGSKA (reference sequence). This CDR3 region has 17 residues. CDR3 DNA: TGCTGTGCCAGGAGGGGGTCCCTGACCGGAATGAACACTGAAGCTTTCTTT. Residues: CCARRGSLTGMNTEAFF.

As concerns this clonotype: One base away lies a much larger clone, so this may be a sequencing read error. V is TRBV5-1 and J is TRBJ2-5; 7 bases fit TRBD2. The CDR3 length is 15 residues. The germline CDR1 and CDR2 sequences are SGHRS and YFSETQ. CDR3 sequence: CASSFRDYTQETQSF. CDR3 bases: TGCGCCAGCAGCTTTCGGGACTACACCCAAGAGACCCAGTCCTTC.

This clonotype was detected ten times or more. The chain employs TRBV5-6 and TRBJ1-6; 7 bases are shared with TRBD1. The CDR3 has 16 residues. The germline V gene encodes CDR1 SGHDT and CDR2 YYEEEE. V shed 4 bases and J 5 bases; nucleotides not matched to a gene: 9. The CDR3 spells CASSLQTGLHNSPLHF. Here the CDR3 DNA reads TGTGCCAGCAGCCTGCAGACAGGGCTCCATAATTCACCCCTCCACTTT.

This clonotype occurred many times. The chain employs TRBV5-1 and TRBJ1-1; perhaps TRBD1 as D (5 bases). This CDR3 is 15 amino acids long. V dropped 0 bases and J dropped 5 bases, with 14 bases sitting between them. Germline CDR1 is SGHRS and CDR2 is YFSETQ. CDR3 protein: CASSLALGAGTEAFF. In DNA form, the CDR3 reads TGCGCCAGCAGCTTGGCCCTAGGGGCAGGGACTGAAGCTTTCTTT.

This clonotype was detected many times. V usage is TRBV7-2 and J usage is TRBJ2-7; the match to TRBD2 covers 14 bases. Per the germline V gene, CDR1 is SGHTA and CDR2 is FQGNSA. V lost 5 bases and J lost 0; bases outside the gene matches: 0. The CDR3 runs to 15 residues. The CDR3 sequence: CASSGTSGGSYEQYF. In DNA form, the CDR3 reads TGTGCCAGCAGCGGGACTAGCGGGGGCTCCTACGAGCAGTACTTC. Full variable domain (rest looked up from reference TRBV7-2 and TRBJ2-7): GAGVSQSPSNKVTEKGKDVELRCDPISGHTALYWYRQSLGQGLEFLIYFQGNSAPDKSGLPSDRFSAERTGGSVSTLTIQRTQQEDSAVYLCASSGTSGGSYEQYFGPGTRLTVT.

This clonotype was counted at least ten times. The genes are TRBV2 and TRBJ2-1, with 10 bases that match TRBD2. The CDR3 consists of 15 residues. Looked up from germline, CDR1 is SNHLY and CDR2 is FYNNEI. V was pared by 7 bases and J by 4 bases, with 7 bases of the junction left unmatched. CDR3: CASTRTSGYYNEQFF. In nucleotides, the CDR3 is TGTGCCAGCACTCGGACTAGCGGATATTACAATGAGCAGTTCTTC.

This clonotype was seen at least ten times. V gene TRBV12-3 or TRBV12-4 combines with J gene TRBJ2-3, with TRBD1 matching 7 bases. The CDR3 totals 15 residues. Trimming removed 10 bases from V and 0 bases from J; junction bases left unmatched: 10. In nucleotides, the CDR3 is TGTGCCACTAACCCCGACAGGGCCAGCACAGATACGCAGTATTTT. Its translation: CATNPDRASTDTQYF.